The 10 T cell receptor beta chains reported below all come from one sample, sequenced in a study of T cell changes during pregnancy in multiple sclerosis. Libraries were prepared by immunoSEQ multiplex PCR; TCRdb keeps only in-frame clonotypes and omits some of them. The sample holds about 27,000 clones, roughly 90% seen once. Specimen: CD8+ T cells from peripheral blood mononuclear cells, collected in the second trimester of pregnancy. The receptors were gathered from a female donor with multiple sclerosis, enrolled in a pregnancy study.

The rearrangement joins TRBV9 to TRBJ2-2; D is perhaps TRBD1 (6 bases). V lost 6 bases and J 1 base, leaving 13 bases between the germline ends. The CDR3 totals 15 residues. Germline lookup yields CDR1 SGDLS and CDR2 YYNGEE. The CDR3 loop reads CASNSRGRNTGELFF. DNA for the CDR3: TGTGCCAGCAACAGTAGGGGGAGGAACACCGGGGAGCTGTTTTTT.

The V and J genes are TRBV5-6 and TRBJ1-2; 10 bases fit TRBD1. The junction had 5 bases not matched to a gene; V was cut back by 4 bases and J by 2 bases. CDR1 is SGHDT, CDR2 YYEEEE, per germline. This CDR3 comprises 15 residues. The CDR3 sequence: CASSGWTGGNYGYTF. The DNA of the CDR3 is TGTGCCAGCAGCGGATGGACAGGGGGAAACTATGGCTACACCTTC. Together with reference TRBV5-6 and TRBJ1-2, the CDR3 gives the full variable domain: DAGVTQSPTHLIKTRGQQVTLRCSPKSGHDTVSWYQQALGQGPQFIFQYYEEEERQRGNFPDRFSGHQFPNYSSELNVNALLLGDSALYLCASSGWTGGNYGYTFGSGTRLTVV.

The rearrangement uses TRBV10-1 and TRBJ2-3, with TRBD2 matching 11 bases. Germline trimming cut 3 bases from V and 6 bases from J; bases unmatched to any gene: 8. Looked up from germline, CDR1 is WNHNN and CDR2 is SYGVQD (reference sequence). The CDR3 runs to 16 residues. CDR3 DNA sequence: TGCGCCAGCAGTGAAAGTTCTAGCGGGGGGCCGGATACGCAGTATTTT. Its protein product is CASSESSSGGPDTQYF.

The CDR3: CAYQGASNQPQHF. CDR3 nucleotides: TGTGCCTACCAGGGGGCTAGCAATCAGCCCCAGCATTTT. The rearrangement uses TRBV30 and TRBJ1-5, with 8 bases matching TRBD1. After removal of 7 bases from V and 0 bases from J, the junction contained 2 bases not matched to a gene. The germline CDR1 and CDR2 sequences are GTSNPN and SVGIG (reference sequence). The CDR3 loop spans 13 amino acids.

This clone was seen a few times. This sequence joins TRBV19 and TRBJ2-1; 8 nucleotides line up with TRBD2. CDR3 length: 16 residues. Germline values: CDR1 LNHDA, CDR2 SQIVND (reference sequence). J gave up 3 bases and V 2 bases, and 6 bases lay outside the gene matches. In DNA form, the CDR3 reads TGTGCCAGTAGTATACTGAGCGGGGGCCTCTACAATGAGCAGTTCTTC. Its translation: CASSILSGGLYNEQFF.

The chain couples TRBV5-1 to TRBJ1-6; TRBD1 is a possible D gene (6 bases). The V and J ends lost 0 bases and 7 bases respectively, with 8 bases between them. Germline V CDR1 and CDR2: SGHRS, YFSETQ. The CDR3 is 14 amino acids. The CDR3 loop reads CASSLGTANSPLHF. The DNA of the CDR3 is TGCGCCAGCAGCTTGGGGACAGCCAATTCACCCCTCCACTTT. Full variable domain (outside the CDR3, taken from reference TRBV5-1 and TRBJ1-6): KAGVTQTPRYLIKTRGQQVTLSCSPISGHRSVSWYQQTPGQGLQFLFEYFSETQRNKGNFPGRFSGRQFSNSRSEMNVSTLELGDSALYLCASSLGTANSPLHFGNGTRLTVT.

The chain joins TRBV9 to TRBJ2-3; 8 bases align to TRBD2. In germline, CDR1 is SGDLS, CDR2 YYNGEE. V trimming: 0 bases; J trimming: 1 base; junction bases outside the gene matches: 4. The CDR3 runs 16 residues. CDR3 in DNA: TGTGCCAGCAGCGTAGTAGGAGCGGGGGGCACAGATACGCAGTATTTT. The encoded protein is CASSVVGAGGTDTQYF.

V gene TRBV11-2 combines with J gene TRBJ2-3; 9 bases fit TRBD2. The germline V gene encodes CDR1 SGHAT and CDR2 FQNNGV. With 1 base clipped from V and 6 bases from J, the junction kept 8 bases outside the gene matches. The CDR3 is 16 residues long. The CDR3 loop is CASSLVGSGGRDTQYF. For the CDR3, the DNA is TGTGCCAGCAGCTTAGTTGGTAGCGGGGGTCGGGATACGCAGTATTTT.

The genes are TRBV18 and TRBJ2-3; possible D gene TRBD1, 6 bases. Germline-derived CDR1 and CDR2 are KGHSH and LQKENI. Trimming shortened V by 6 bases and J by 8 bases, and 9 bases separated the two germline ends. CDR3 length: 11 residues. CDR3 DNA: TGTGCCAGCTCCCAAGGGGGTACGCAGTATTTT. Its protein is CASSQGGTQYF.

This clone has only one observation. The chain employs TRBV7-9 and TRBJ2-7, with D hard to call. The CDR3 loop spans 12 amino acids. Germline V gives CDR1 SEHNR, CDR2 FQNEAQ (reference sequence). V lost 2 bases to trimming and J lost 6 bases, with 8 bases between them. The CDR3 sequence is CASSLSVGEQYF. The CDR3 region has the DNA TGTGCCAGCAGCTTAAGCGTAGGCGAGCAGTACTTC.